Listed here is a single TCR beta chain. The antigen is unknown. These data come from a study of cytomegalovirus exposure and HLA in healthy donors. Looking at the study overall: Most genotyped donors, over 70% of 398, had Caucasian-associated genetic ancestry.

The PCR had 60 Vbeta and 13 Jbeta primers. TCRdb's copy holds only in-frame clones and misses some; the assay was immunoSEQ multiplex PCR. The sample has 150,000 to 200,000 clones, approximately 71% seen once. General study findings and limits: Cytomegalovirus status, reportedly, was diagnosed with high specificity and sensitivity by the classifier.

The specimen sequenced was PBMCs. The TCR was taken from a man aged 30 to 39 in good health and CMV-seropositive.

CDR3 coding DNA: TGTGCAAGTCGTCATCCGGGACAGGGCATGAACACTGAAGCTTTCTTT. Translating gives CASRHPGQGMNTEAFF. The chain recombines TRBV12-2 with TRBJ1-1; TRBD1 is the table's D call, not checked against the DNA. TRBV12-2 is classified as a pseudogene. CDR3 length equals 16 residues.